These 10 T cell receptor beta chains were all obtained from the same sample, sequenced in a study of blood T cell repertoires in COVID-19. TCRdb's copy holds only in-frame clones and misses some; the assay was immunoSEQ multiplex PCR. The sample consists of 130,000 to 150,000 clones, 75% to 85% of them appearing once. Source material: peripheral blood. The receptors originated from a human donor with acute or convalescent COVID-19. The donor label of this sample is uncertain.

The chain employs TRBV9 and TRBJ2-3, with D possibly TRBD2 on 6 matching bases. The CDR3 covers 16 residues. V was pared by 0 bases and J by 0 bases, with 11 bases between. The germline V gene encodes CDR1 SGDLS and CDR2 YYNGEE. This chain's CDR3 is CASSVVAGFSTDTQYF. Here the CDR3 DNA reads TGTGCCAGCAGCGTAGTGGCGGGGTTTAGCACAGATACGCAGTATTTT. The full variable domain, rest sourced from reference TRBV9 and TRBJ2-3, is DSGVTQTPKHLITATGQRVTLRCSPRSGDLSVYWYQQSLDQGLQFLIQYYNGEERAKGNILERFSAQQFPDLHSELNLSSLELGDSALYFCASSVVAGFSTDTQYFGPGTRLTVL.

This chain joins TRBV9 and TRBJ1-1; D ambiguous. Germline V lookup: CDR1 SGDLS, CDR2 YYNGEE. Trimming stripped 0 bases from V and 2 bases from J, with 5 bases between. CDR3 length: 13 amino acids. The CDR3 region has the DNA TGTGCCAGCAGCGTAGAGCGTAACACTGAAGCTTTCTTT. Translated, it gives CASSVERNTEAFF.

The rearrangement links TRBV10-2 to TRBJ1-6, with a possible D match to TRBD1 (5 bases). Germline V gene sequence: CDR1 WSHSY, CDR2 SAAADI. V gave up 4 bases and J gave up 4 bases, with 14 bases separating them. The length of the CDR3 is 16 residues. The CDR3 region has the DNA TGCGCCAGCAGTGGGGGCAGTGGGATATATAATTCACCCCTCCACTTT. Encoded protein: CASSGGSGIYNSPLHF.

CDR3 amino acids: CASSRQGDEKLFF. CDR3 coding DNA: TGTGCCAGCAGCCGTCAGGGGGATGAAAAACTGTTTTTT. This chain links TRBV4-2 with TRBJ1-4, with 7 bases aligning to TRBD1. Germline V gene sequence: CDR1 LGHNA, CDR2 YNFKEQ. This CDR3 region has 13 residues. The V and J ends lost 4 bases and 6 bases, in that order; junction bases with no gene match: 2.

The rearrangement uses TRBV6-5 and TRBJ1-6, with a possible D match to TRBD1 (5 bases). The CDR3 totals 16 residues. Trimming left V 4 bases short and J 8 bases short, with 18 bases between. The germline gives CDR1 MNHEY, CDR2 SVGAGI. In DNA form, the CDR3 reads TGTGCCAGCAGTTTAGGGGTTGGCAGGGCGCATTCACCCCTCCACTTT. Translation: CASSLGVGRAHSPLHF.

The rearrangement joins TRBV19 to TRBJ1-1, with D perhaps TRBD1 (6 bases). This CDR3 region has 13 residues. The germline V gene has CDR1 LNHDA and CDR2 SQIVND (reference sequence). Trimming took off 5 bases at V and 5 bases at J, with 12 bases between the two ends. The CDR3 DNA reads TGTGCCAGTAGTTGGGGTCAGGGGACTGAAGCTTTCTTT. Its protein product is CASSWGQGTEAFF.

The chain uses TRBV11-3 and TRBJ2-3, with 10 nucleotides matching TRBD2. Unmatched junction bases numbered 9, after V lost 4 bases and J lost 5 bases. The CDR3 sequence is 16 residues long. Germline lookup yields CDR1 SGHNT and CDR2 YENEEA. The CDR3: CASSSPIAGGQDTQYF. In DNA, the CDR3 is TGTGCCAGCAGCTCCCCGATAGCGGGGGGCCAAGATACGCAGTATTTT.

V usage is TRBV15 and J usage is TRBJ2-7; perhaps TRBD2 as D (6 bases). Germline V gives CDR1 LNHNV, CDR2 YYDKDF (reference sequence). Between the trimmed V and J ends, which lost 1 base and 4 bases, there was a span of 8 bases. The CDR3 totals 13 residues. The DNA for the CDR3 is TGTGCCACCAGCAGAGGGCGGGAATACGAGCAGTACTTC. Translated, it gives CATSRGREYEQYF.

Turning to this clone: This specimen includes other DNA sequences encoding the same CDR3. The chain uses TRBV19 and TRBJ1-2; 12 positions agree with TRBD1. The CDR3 consists of 15 residues. CDR1 LNHDA and CDR2 SQIVND come from the germline V gene (reference sequence). The trim removed 3 bases at V and 4 bases at J, leaving 3 bases unmatched. The CDR3 loop is CASSIGTGGGYGYTF. CDR3 DNA sequence: TGTGCCAGTAGTATCGGGACAGGGGGCGGCTATGGCTACACCTTC.

The chain employs TRBV3-1 (or the pseudogene TRBV3-2) and TRBJ2-6; D is possibly TRBD2 (5 bases). The ends were cut back, 1 base at V and 0 bases at J, with 7 bases in the middle. Per germline, CDR1 LGHDT and CDR2 YNNKEL (reference sequence). The CDR3 is 16 amino acids. The CDR3 bases are TGTGCCAGCAGCCAAGGAGGGTTCTCTGGGGCCAACGTCCTGACTTTC. Translated: CASSQGGFSGANVLTF.